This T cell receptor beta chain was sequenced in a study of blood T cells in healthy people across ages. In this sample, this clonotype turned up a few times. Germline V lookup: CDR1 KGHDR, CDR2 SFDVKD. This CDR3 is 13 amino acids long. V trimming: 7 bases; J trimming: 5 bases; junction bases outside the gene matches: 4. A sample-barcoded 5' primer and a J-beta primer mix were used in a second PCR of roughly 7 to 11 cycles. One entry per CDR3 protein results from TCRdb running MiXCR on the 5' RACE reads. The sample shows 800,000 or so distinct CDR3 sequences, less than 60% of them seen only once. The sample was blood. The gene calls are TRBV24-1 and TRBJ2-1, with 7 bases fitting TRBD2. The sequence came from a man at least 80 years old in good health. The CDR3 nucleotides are TGTGCCACCAGGGGCGGGGGAAACAATGAGCAGTTCTTC. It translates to CATRGGGNNEQFF.